Reported below is one T cell receptor beta chain. Only in-frame clones appear in the TCRdb table, and some are missing; sequencing was by immunoSEQ multiplex PCR. The sample comprises roughly 22,000 clones, 80% to 90% of which are singletons, and 29% rests with the top ten. This entry belongs to a study of OX40 agonist ivuxolimab in advanced cancers. V was trimmed by 1 base and J by 5 bases, leaving 11 bases between them. This CDR3 spans 14 amino acids. The germline V gene has CDR1 SGHTA and CDR2 FQGTGA. The J gene is TRBJ1-1, the V gene TRBV7-3; no clear D gene. The origin of this receptor is an adult with an advanced solid tumor such as melanoma, head and neck, liver or kidney cancer. The sequenced sample was CD4+ or CD8+ T cells sorted from blood, obtained in a trial of the OX40 agonist ivuxolimab. CDR3 sequence (DNA): TGTGCCAGCAGCTTAAGGCCCTATGGGACTGAAGCTTTCTTT. It yields the protein CASSLRPYGTEAFF. Variable domain in full (rest from reference TRBV7-3 and TRBJ1-1): GAGVSQTPSNKVTEKGKYVELRCDPISGHTALYWYRQSLGQGPEFLIYFQGTGAADDSGLPNDRFFAVRPEGSVSTLKIQRTERGDSAVYLCASSLRPYGTEAFFGQGTRLTVV.